This T cell receptor beta chain emerged from a study of T cell responses to AZD1222 COVID-19 vaccine (dated by TCRdb to the early 2020s). Concerning the study at large: TCR sequencing was performed for about 240 trial participants, of whom 200 to 210 were given two doses of AZD1222 and some 26 were given two doses of MenACWY control vaccine. Trial participants were enrolled into age subgroups of 18-55, 56-69 and 70-plus years, which contained roughly 150, 30 and 60 TCR-sequenced participants, respectively. Overall results and qualifications from the work: Conclusions about previously exposed vaccinees were limited because only six AZD1222 recipients were SARS-CoV-2 seropositive at baseline. After two AZD1222 doses, spike-specific TCR breadth and depth were significantly higher than at day 0 and than in MenACWY recipients. Nearly half of unique spike-specific TCRs reportedly recognized epitopes outside regions mutated in the B.1.351 and B.1.1.7 variants. In the small 56-69-year group, the increase in depth fell short of significance, most likely because of low power. Participants were mostly white British, with more females than males. The authors suggested clonal diversity may have been underestimated. The whole spike protein was spanned by vaccine-associated CD4 TCRs, and dominant responses were seen in regions 160-218 and 743-854. Because no day 14 peak-response samples were available, the repertoires could be characterized only after the peak T cell response.

What this sample's time point label stands for: about 28 days (+/-7) after the second vaccine dose. Because spike-specific TCR depth and breadth did not differ between the two schedules, AZD1222 recipients who got a second dose at roughly 4 weeks were pooled with those who got a second dose at roughly 12 weeks. Vaccinee samples were obtained from the UK trials COV001 and COV002, which included a single-blind randomized controlled phase 2/3 trial of AZD1222 (ChAdOx1 nCoV-19) in healthy adults. For TCRbeta chain sequencing, PBMC samples were collected from trial participants at day 0 and at day 28 after the second dose. The CDR3 regions of human TCRbeta chains were subjected to immunosequencing. In the source study's methods: TCRs in the repertoires were compared against a reference library of SARS-CoV-2-specific TCRs that had been generated with the MIRA antigen-specificity platform. Breadth was defined as the fraction of unique TCRs that were SARS-CoV-2-associated, and depth was defined as the fraction of total T cells that were SARS-CoV-2-associated. Using the MIRA data, every spike-specific TCR was mapped to the spike region that the TCR reacted to and assigned to either a CD4 or a CD8 class. Log10-transformed breadth and depth values were compared by one-way ANOVA with Sidak's multiple comparisons tests. The table was pulled from immuneACCESS by TCRdb, which kept in-frame rearrangements only. Such tables lose some clones; where checked, under half of the loss comes from unresolved V genes, and the rest has no known cause. That table supplies the V and J calls and clone size; D and trimming were determined from the DNA. This sample is represented by about 120,000 clones; 85% to 90% of them were singletons. Roughly 15% of the sample lies in the top ten.

In regard to this clone: What this receptor recognizes is not known. The input lacks base qualities; no much larger clone sits a single base away.

Including the terminal cysteine and phenylalanine, the CDR3 comprises 16 residues. Only CDR3 DNA is held: 48 bases, read in frame from base 1. V is clipped by 3 bases and J by 4 bases, and the sequence between their germline boundaries is 19 bases long. Sequences SGHRS (CDR1) and YFSETQ (CDR2) are obtained from the germline V gene. The rearrangement joined TRBV5-1 to TRBJ1-1; the best D guess is TRBD1, with 5 bases matching. The sequence came from an adult who received the AZD1222 COVID-19 vaccine. This material consisted of peripheral blood, taken 28 days after the second AZD1222 dose. For the CDR3, the sequence is CASSWNTGVGGTEAFF. DNA sequence: TGCGCCAGCAGCTGGAATACAGGCGTCGGGGGCACTGAAGCTTTCTTT. The reference TRBV5-1 and TRBJ1-1 proteins fill in what lies around the CDR3, so the full variable domain reads KAGVTQTPRYLIKTRGQQVTLSCSPISGHRSVSWYQQTPGQGLQFLFEYFSETQRNKGNFPGRFSGRQFSNSRSEMNVSTLELGDSALYLCASSWNTGVGGTEAFFGQGTRLTVV.